This T cell receptor beta chain emerged from a study of OX40 agonist ivuxolimab in advanced cancers. Trimming shortened V by 7 bases and J by 4 bases, and 13 bases separated the two germline ends. The length of the CDR3 is 13 residues. Germline V gene data show CDR1 as MNHNY and CDR2 as SVGAGI (reference sequence). Profiling relied on immunoSEQ multiplex PCR, and the TCRdb table lists in-frame clones only, not all of them. The data contain fewer than 110,000 clones, 80% to 95% of them seen just once; the ten biggest clones take up 1.2%. Points from the study as a whole: Both CD4+ and CD8+ T cell populations in blood had undergone clonal expansion by week 6 at 0.1 to 3.0 mg/kg. The expanded peripheral T cells' antigen specificity was not determined.

Collection of blood occurred at baseline, at cycle 4 day 1, and at cycle 7 day 1. In regard to this clone: Its cognate antigen is unknown.

The clonotype originates from an adult with an advanced solid tumor such as melanoma, head and neck, liver or kidney cancer. The sample in question was CD4+ or CD8+ T cells sorted from blood, obtained in a trial of the OX40 agonist ivuxolimab. This chain joins TRBV6-6 and TRBJ1-1; D uncertain. The CDR3 protein is CASTREGGTEAFF. In nucleotides, the CDR3 is TGTGCCAGCACTAGAGAGGGCGGCACTGAAGCTTTCTTT.